Listed below are T cell receptor beta chains from one sample, sequenced in a study of T cells in localized non-small cell lung cancer. TCRdb's copy holds only in-frame clones and misses some; the assay was immunoSEQ multiplex PCR. The sample records approximately 20,000 clones, about 85% being singletons. The input for sequencing was PBMCs, taken before any cancer treatment. The receptors were gathered from a woman aged 40-69 years with stage II squamous cell lung carcinoma. Each CDR3 is given with its conserved first and last residue. The D gene is left open where the match is weak. Clone size appears in some rows only: once, few, many, or a class for an expanded clone.

>TRBJ1-2|.|.|TRBV9|16
TGTGCCAGCAGCGTAGAGGGCAGGCGATCTCCTTATGGCTACACCTTC
CASSVEGRRSPYGYTF
>TRBJ1-3|.|TRBD1|TRBV4-1|14
TGCGCCAGCGGACGACAGGGCTCTGGAAACACCATATATTTT
CASGRQGSGNTIYF
>TRBJ2-6|.|.|TRBV18|15
TGTGCCAGCTCGCTTGGGCTCTCTGGGGCCAACGTCCTGACTTTC
CASSLGLSGANVLTF
>TRBJ2-5|.|.|TRBV5-5|13
TGTGCCAGCAGCTTAGGAGGAGGGGAGACCCAGTACTTC
CASSLGGGETQYF
>TRBJ2-6|.|.|TRBV19|14
TGTGCCAGTAGTTCCAACTCTGGGGCCAACGTCCTGACTTTC
CASSSNSGANVLTF
>TRBJ1-6|.|.|TRBV15|13
TGTGCCACCAGCGACCAACTTGGGGCAGTCCTCCACTTT
CATSDQLGAVLHF
>TRBJ2-5|few|.|TRBV4-1|13
TGCGCCAGCAGCCGAGGGTTTCAAGAGACCCAGTACTTC
CASSRGFQETQYF
>TRBJ2-6|.|.|TRBV7-9|14
TGTGCCAGCAGCCCCGTGGGGTGGGCCAACGTCCTGACTTTC
CASSPVGWANVLTF
>TRBJ2-3|.|.|TRBV6-1|13
TGTGCCACTCTGGTGCGGGGCACAGATACGCAGTATTTT
CATLVRGTDTQYF
>TRBJ1-3|once|.|TRBV6-5|15
TGTGCCAGCAGTTCTCCAGGGGAAAGAGGGAACACCATATATTTT
CASSSPGERGNTIYF
>TRBJ2-5|.|.|TRBV4-1|13
TGCGCCAGCAGCCAACAGTCGGGAGAGACCCAGTACTTC
CASSQQSGETQYF
>TRBJ2-7|few|.|TRBV11-2|14
TGTGCCAGCAGCTCCGCGGCCGTAGGGCGGGAGCAGTACTTC
CASSSAAVGREQYF
>TRBJ1-2|.|.|TRBV10-3|14
TGTGCCATCAGTGAGTCAGCTCATGACTATGGCTACACCTTC
CAISESAHDYGYTF
>TRBJ1-1|.|.|TRBV18|13
TGTGCCAGCTCACCACCTGGGGGACCTGAAGCTTTCTTT
CASSPPGGPEAFF
>TRBJ1-1|.|TRBD1|TRBV9|17
TGTGCCAGCAGCACACGCCCCTCAAGACAGGGTCGCACTGAAGCTTTCTTT
CASSTRPSRQGRTEAFF
>TRBJ2-7|.|TRBD2|TRBV5-1|15
TGCGCCAGCAGCTGGGGACTAGCGGGAGCTTCCGAGCAGTACTTC
CASSWGLAGASEQYF
>TRBJ2-2|.|.|TRBV27|13
TGTGCCAGCAGTGGAGACTACGGCGGGGAGCTGTTTTTT
CASSGDYGGELFF
>TRBJ1-1|.|.|TRBV28|13
TGTGCCAGCAGTCGAGCGGGGAACACTGAAGCTTTCTTT
CASSRAGNTEAFF
>TRBJ2-7|once|TRBD1|TRBV9|15
TGTGCCAGCAGCGTCTCCGGACAGGGGTACTACGAGCAGTACTTC
CASSVSGQGYYEQYF
>TRBJ2-2|.|.|TRBV10-2|13
TGCGCCAGCAGTGACTGGAACACCGGGGAGCTGTTTTTT
CASSDWNTGELFF
>TRBJ2-1|.|.|TRBV28|17
TGTGCCAGCAGTCTCTTGGCTAGCGCCCCCCCCTACAATGAGCAGTTCTTC
CASSLLASAPPYNEQFF
>TRBJ2-3|.|.|TRBV28|12
TGTGCCAGCAGGTCGGGTGGGGATACGCAGTATTTT
CASRSGGDTQYF
>TRBJ1-2|.|TRBD1|TRBV7-2|14
TGTGCCAGCAGCTCCGACAGGGGCGGCTATGGCTACACCTTC
CASSSDRGGYGYTF
>TRBJ2-5|.|TRBD2|TRBV7-8|16
TGTGCCAGCAGCCCGACGGAGACGGGAGGACCCGAGACCCAGTACTTC
CASSPTETGGPETQYF
>TRBJ2-7|.|.|TRBV7-9|14
TGTGCCAGCAGCCCGGGAGGGGGCCTCTACGAGCAGTACTTC
CASSPGGGLYEQYF
>TRBJ1-4|.|.|TRBV7-2|16
TGTGCCAGCAGCTTAGGCCCCCTCAGAGGGGGTGAAAAACTGTTTTTT
CASSLGPLRGGEKLFF
>TRBJ1-4|.|TRBD1|TRBV19|15
TGTGCCAGTAGTTCGCACCGGACAGGGGATGAAAAACTGTTTTTT
CASSSHRTGDEKLFF
>TRBJ2-7|once|TRBD1|TRBV28|15
TGTGCCAGCAGGGGGCCGGGACAGGCCCACTACGAGCAGTACTTC
CASRGPGQAHYEQYF
>TRBJ1-5|.|TRBD1|TRBV27|16
TGTGCCAGCAGTTTATCGGCGGGACAGATCAATCAGCCCCAGCATTTT
CASSLSAGQINQPQHF
>TRBJ2-3|.|TRBD2|TRBV7-6|14
TGTGCCAGCAGCCCGGGACTAGATGGAGATACGCAGTATTTT
CASSPGLDGDTQYF
>TRBJ1-3|.|.|TRBV19|15
TGTGCCAGTAGCCCGGACACGTCCTCTGGAAACACCATATATTTT
CASSPDTSSGNTIYF
>TRBJ1-5|.|.|TRBV7-6|18
TGTGCCAGCAGCCGGGAGGGAGGATTCCTCGGCGGCAATCAGCCCCAGCATTTT
CASSREGGFLGGNQPQHF